Presented here are 28 T cell receptor beta chains from one specimen sequenced in a study of blood T cell repertoires in COVID-19. Repertoires were generated with immunoSEQ multiplex PCR, while TCRdb's copy carries only in-frame clones and drops some. This sample has 300,000 to 350,000 clones, with under 95% found just once. The source material was peripheral blood. The source is a woman between 18 and 29 years old who had recovered from COVID-19.

This clone was detected once. The V and J genes are TRBV5-1 and TRBJ1-2, with 10 positions matching TRBD1. V lost 3 bases and J lost 8; bases outside the gene matches: 7. Germline V gene lookup returns CDR1 SGHRS and CDR2 YFSETQ. CDR3 size: 14 residues. The CDR3 coding sequence is TGCGCCAGCAGCTCAGGGACAGGGGCGCTGGGCTACACCTTC. It encodes CASSSGTGALGYTF. The variable domain in full, completed from reference TRBV5-1 and TRBJ1-2, reads KAGVTQTPRYLIKTRGQQVTLSCSPISGHRSVSWYQQTPGQGLQFLFEYFSETQRNKGNFPGRFSGRQFSNSRSEMNVSTLELGDSALYLCASSSGTGALGYTFGSGTRLTVV.

J is TRBJ1-3 and V is TRBV7-6; possible D gene TRBD1, 5 bases. CDR3 length: 16 residues. Germline V lookup: CDR1 SGHVS, CDR2 FNYEAQ. V was cut by 3 bases and J by 6 bases, with 18 bases left in between. The CDR3 coding sequence is TGTGCCAGCAGCTTGCGTAGGGGCTTTTTGGAAAACACCATATATTTT. Translating gives CASSLRRGFLENTIYF.

The V and J genes are TRBV19 and TRBJ1-2; tentatively, D is TRBD1 (5 bases). The CDR3 totals 17 residues. V was clipped by 4 bases and J by 0 bases, with 18 bases between them. CDR1 and CDR2 from the germline V gene are LNHDA and SQIVND (reference sequence). The chain's CDR3 is CASSTPTETPTNYGYTF. CDR3 DNA sequence: TGTGCCAGTAGTACTCCGACAGAAACCCCTACTAACTATGGCTACACCTTC.

V and J are TRBV7-6 and TRBJ1-1; 7 bases agree with TRBD1. Trimming at V came to 5 bases and at J to 2 bases, leaving 5 bases not matched to a gene. This CDR3 contains 14 residues. CDR1 and CDR2 from the germline V gene are SGHVS and FNYEAQ. CDR3 amino acids: CASSPTGINTEAFF. The CDR3 nucleotides read TGTGCCAGCAGCCCGACAGGGATCAACACTGAAGCTTTCTTT.

J is TRBJ1-2 and V is TRBV4-1; 9 nucleotides agree with TRBD1. The germline CDR1 and CDR2 sequences are MGHRA and YSYEKL. This CDR3 is 18 amino acids long. The V and J ends lost 0 bases and 3 bases, in that order; junction bases with no gene match: 11. The CDR3 protein is CASSQDSGTGYLHYGYTF. The CDR3 DNA reads as TGCGCCAGCAGCCAAGATTCGGGGACAGGGTACCTGCACTATGGCTACACCTTC.

The chain is built from TRBV15 and TRBJ2-3, with 10 bases matching TRBD2. This CDR3 spans 17 amino acids. Germline assignment: CDR1 LNHNV and CDR2 YYDKDF (reference sequence). Trimming removed 2 bases from V and 0 bases from J; junction bases left unmatched: 5. The CDR3 protein is CATSRLAGDPSTDTQYF. The CDR3 bases are TGTGCCACCAGCAGACTAGCGGGAGACCCTAGCACAGATACGCAGTATTTT.

The chain joins TRBV7-2 to TRBJ1-5; 7 nucleotides match TRBD1. Per germline, CDR1 SGHTA and CDR2 FQGNSA. Unmatched junction bases numbered 8, after V lost 5 bases and J lost 4 bases. This CDR3 has 15 residues. The CDR3 here is CASSLRRGENQPQHF. Written as DNA, the CDR3 is TGTGCCAGCAGCCTCCGCAGGGGGGAGAATCAGCCCCAGCATTTT.

The V gene is TRBV11-3, the J gene TRBJ2-1; D is unclear. Germline-derived CDR1 and CDR2 are SGHNT and YENEEA. V lost 1 base to trimming and J lost 5 bases, with 15 bases between them. This CDR3 comprises 16 residues. The CDR3 spells CASSLVMSVSHNEQFF. In nucleotides, the CDR3 is TGTGCCAGCAGCTTAGTTATGTCCGTATCTCACAATGAGCAGTTCTTC.

The CDR3 region is CASSIGQDSNQPQHF. The CDR3 nucleotides are TGTGCCAGTAGTATAGGACAGGATAGCAATCAGCCCCAGCATTTT. V is TRBV19 and J is TRBJ1-5, with D maybe TRBD1 (6 bases). CDR1 is LNHDA, CDR2 SQIVND, per germline (reference sequence). V was shortened by 1 base and J by 0 bases, with 7 bases between the two germline ends. This CDR3 is built from 15 residues.

The chain carries TRBV2 and TRBJ2-3, with D perhaps matching TRBD2 (6 bases). The CDR3 has 15 residues. Trimming stripped 6 bases from V and 6 bases from J, with 19 bases between. Germline-derived CDR1 and CDR2 are SNHLY and FYNNEI. The CDR3 spells CASRPGTPAGDTQYF. Here the CDR3 DNA reads TGTGCCAGCAGGCCAGGGACTCCCGCGGGGGATACGCAGTATTTT.

This clone was counted once. The chain couples TRBV28 to TRBJ2-2; D is unclear. The CDR3 runs to 15 residues. Germline V CDR1 and CDR2: MDHEN, SYDVKM. V shed 3 bases and J shed 4 bases, with 12 bases lying between them. This CDR3 is CASSFVSRTTGELFF. CDR3 in DNA: TGTGCCAGCAGTTTTGTTTCGCGAACCACCGGGGAGCTGTTTTTT.

V and J are TRBV27 and TRBJ1-5, with TRBD1 as a possible D gene (5 bases). Germline V lookup: CDR1 MNHEY, CDR2 SMNVEV (reference sequence). The CDR3 is 15 amino acids. The V end was cut by 6 bases, the J end by 5 bases, with 17 bases between. The CDR3 DNA follows: TGTGCCAGCAGCAAAAGGCGGGGGTTGGATCAGCCCCAGCATTTT. It translates to CASSKRRGLDQPQHF.

V and J are TRBV5-4 and TRBJ2-1; TRBD2 matches at 11 bases. V lost 4 bases, J lost 5 bases, and 11 bases stayed unmatched. Per germline, CDR1 SGHNT and CDR2 YYREEE (reference sequence). The length of the CDR3 is 17 residues. In DNA, the CDR3 is TGTGCCAGCAGCCCCGCTACTAGCGGGAGAGGAGACAATGAGCAGTTCTTC. Protein sequence: CASSPATSGRGDNEQFF.

The rearrangement uses TRBV18 and TRBJ2-3; TRBD2 aligns across 7 bases. Losses at the gene ends were 3 bases for V and 5 bases for J; bases not matched to a gene: 20. Per the germline V gene, CDR1 is KGHSH and CDR2 is LQKENI. The CDR3 has 19 residues. The DNA of the CDR3 is TGTGCCAGCTCACCCCTCGCCCTCCCTAGCGGTAGGCGGGGAGATACGCAGTATTTT. Residues: CASSPLALPSGRRGDTQYF.

This clone was detected only a few times. The gene calls are TRBV4-3 and TRBJ1-4; 7 bases are a match to TRBD1. CDR3 length equals 16 residues. Germline V CDR1 and CDR2: LGHNA, YSLEER. J gave up 6 bases and V 0 bases, and 7 bases lay outside the gene matches. CDR3 nucleotides: TGCGCCAGCAGCCAAGAGCTAGGACAGGTGCATGAAAAACTGTTTTTT. This encodes CASSQELGQVHEKLFF.

This chain links TRBV4-1 with TRBJ1-5, with D maybe TRBD1 (6 bases). The CDR3 totals 14 residues. Germline loops: CDR1 MGHRA, CDR2 YSYEKL. V lost 0 bases to trimming and J lost 9 bases, with 12 bases between them. CDR3 sequence reads: CASSQDPGARPQHF. CDR3 bases: TGCGCCAGCAGCCAAGATCCAGGGGCCCGGCCCCAGCATTTT.

With respect to this clone: Compared with germline, one end of the junction differs, possibly owing to a read error. The J gene is TRBJ2-4, the V gene TRBV25-1; 9 bases align to TRBD1. In germline, CDR1 is MGHDK, CDR2 SYGVNS. The CDR3 consists of 11 residues. The CDR3 DNA reads TGTGCCAGCAGTGCCGGGACAGGGATGCACTTC. Its protein product is CASSAGTGMHF. Based on the CDR3 plus reference TRBV25-1 and TRBJ2-4, the full variable domain is EADIYQTPRYLVIGTGKKITLECSQTMGHDKMYWYQQDPGMELHLIHYSYGVNSTEKGDLSSESTVSRIRTEHFPLTLESARPSHTSQYLCASSAGTGMHFGAGTRLSVL.

The J gene is TRBJ1-6, the V gene TRBV2; D ambiguous. The CDR3 runs 15 residues. The ends were cut back, 6 bases at V and 5 bases at J, with 14 bases in the middle. Germline assignment: CDR1 SNHLY and CDR2 FYNNEI. CDR3 in DNA: TGTGCCAGCAGCCCCTCCGGGTCAGATAATTCACCCCTCCACTTT. Translated, it gives CASSPSGSDNSPLHF.

This rearrangement joins TRBV27 to TRBJ1-4; D ambiguous. CDR1 is MNHEY, CDR2 SMNVEV, per germline (reference sequence). With 4 bases removed from V and 8 bases from J, the gap between germline ends came to 23 bases. This CDR3 is built from 17 residues. DNA of the CDR3: TGTGCCAGCAGTTCGAACCGCGGGGTTTGGGCGGGCGAAAAACTGTTTTTT. Translation: CASSSNRGVWAGEKLFF.

The chain links TRBV7-8 to TRBJ2-1; possible D gene TRBD1, 6 bases. The V and J ends lost 2 bases and 8 bases respectively, with 22 bases between them. CDR1 and CDR2 (germline): SGHVS, FQNEAQ. This CDR3 is built from 17 residues. The DNA for the CDR3 is TGTGCCAGCAGCTTAATGGCTTGGGACACCATAGGGGATGAGCAGTTCTTC. As protein: CASSLMAWDTIGDEQFF.

This chain uses TRBV5-5 with TRBJ1-2; 10 bases match TRBD1. V lost 1 base and J lost 4; bases outside the gene matches: 7. This CDR3 region has 16 residues. Germline values: CDR1 SGHKS, CDR2 YYEKEE (reference sequence). The CDR3, as DNA: TGTGCCAGCAGCTTGTCGAAGGACAGGGGGTCCTATGGCTACACCTTC. Its translation is CASSLSKDRGSYGYTF.

This rearrangement joins TRBV5-5 to TRBJ2-1; TRBD2 aligns across 7 bases. The trim removed 2 bases at V and 7 bases at J, leaving 15 bases unmatched. The length of the CDR3 is 17 residues. Germline-derived CDR1 and CDR2 are SGHKS and YYEKEE (reference sequence). The CDR3 bases are TGTGCCAGCAGCTTAAAGCGAGGACTAGGAGGCGGAAATGAGCAGTTCTTC. Translating it yields CASSLKRGLGGGNEQFF. The complete variable domain, with remaining parts taken from reference TRBV5-5 and TRBJ2-1, reads DAGVTQSPTHLIKTRGQQVTLRCSPISGHKSVSWYQQVLGQGPQFIFQYYEKEERGRGNFPDRFSARQFPNYSSELNVNALLLGDSALYLCASSLKRGLGGGNEQFFGPGTRLTVL.

The V and J genes are TRBV6-2 or TRBV6-3 and TRBJ2-7, with 10 positions matching TRBD2. Losses at the gene ends were 5 bases for V and 2 bases for J; bases not matched to a gene: 21. The CDR3 length is 20 residues. Germline V CDR1 and CDR2: MNHEY, SVGEGT. In nucleotides, the CDR3 is TGTGCCAGCAGTCAAACACCTTACCCGGGACTAGCGAGATTCACCTACGAGCAGTACGTC. Translation gives CASSQTPYPGLARFTYEQYV.

This rearrangement joins TRBV2 to TRBJ2-1, with 16 bases lining up with TRBD2. Germline trimming cut 4 bases from V and 6 bases from J; bases unmatched to any gene: 6. Germline V gives CDR1 SNHLY, CDR2 FYNNEI. This CDR3 comprises 17 residues. In DNA, the CDR3 is TGTGCCAGCAGTGCCGCCGGGACTAGCGGGAGGGCCAATGAGCAGTTCTTC. Translated: CASSAAGTSGRANEQFF. Supplemented by reference TRBV2 and TRBJ2-1, the full variable domain reads EPEVTQTPSHQVTQMGQEVILRCVPISNHLYFYWYRQILGQKVEFLVSFYNNEISEKSEIFDDQFSVERPDGSNFTLKIRSTKLEDSAMYFCASSAAGTSGRANEQFFGPGTRLTVL.

The DNA for the CDR3 is TGTGCCAGCAGCCAAGATAGTCCAGCGGGAGGGTCTCTCCTAGCCAAAAACATTCAGTACTTC. Encoded protein: CASSQDSPAGGSLLAKNIQYF. The chain employs TRBV4-2 and TRBJ2-4, with 10 bases that match TRBD2. Losses at the gene ends were 0 bases for V and 0 bases for J; bases not matched to a gene: 14. Germline-derived CDR1 and CDR2 are LGHNA and YNFKEQ. The CDR3 sequence is 21 residues long.

The chain couples TRBV27 to TRBJ2-3; 11 positions match TRBD2. The CDR3 spans 18 residues. J lost 3 bases, V lost 3 bases, and 11 bases had no gene match. Germline loops: CDR1 MNHEY, CDR2 SMNVEV (reference sequence). The CDR3 DNA sequence: TGTGCCAGCAGTTTTAAGTCAGGGCTAGCGGGAGGTACAGATACGCAGTATTTT. It encodes CASSFKSGLAGGTDTQYF.

The chain links TRBV10-2 to TRBJ2-7, with 9 bases matching TRBD1. V shed 5 bases and J 5 bases; nucleotides not matched to a gene: 10. This CDR3 has 15 amino acids. Germline CDR1 is WSHSY and CDR2 is SAAADI. The CDR3 region has the DNA TGCGCCAGCAGTTTTCACAGGGGGCCGGGGGACGAGCAGTACGTC. It is translated as CASSFHRGPGDEQYV.

The chain couples TRBV27 to TRBJ2-1; unclear D gene. Germline CDR1 and CDR2: MNHEY and SMNVEV (reference sequence). CDR3 size: 16 residues. V gave up 5 bases and J gave up 7 bases, with 21 bases separating them. The CDR3 bases are TGTGCCAGCAGTCTCCCGCGTCCAGCGCCCATTAATGAGCAGTTCTTC. This translates into CASSLPRPAPINEQFF.